This paragraph reports one TCR beta chain. Sequenced by immunoSEQ multiplex PCR; TCRdb stores in-frame clones only, minus some. The sample lists approximately 87,000 clones; over 80% were seen once. This specimen comes from a study of T cell changes during pregnancy in multiple sclerosis. The CDR3 totals 16 residues. Trimming cost V 6 bases and J 0 bases, with 16 bases left between them. Germline V CDR1 and CDR2: SGHTA, FQGNSA. This receptor was obtained from a female donor with multiple sclerosis, enrolled in a pregnancy study. The chain employs TRBV7-2 and TRBJ2-3; D is perhaps TRBD1 (5 bases). Material: CD4+ T cells from peripheral blood mononuclear cells, obtained in the second trimester of pregnancy. For the CDR3, the DNA is TGTGCCAGCAGACCCGCTGGGGCCTTTAGCACAGATACGCAGTATTTT. This sequence encodes CASRPAGAFSTDTQYF.